The 21 T cell receptor beta chains below come from one sample, sequenced in a study of radiotherapy plus CTLA-4 blockade in lung cancer. Sequenced by immunoSEQ multiplex PCR; TCRdb stores in-frame clones only, minus some. The sample holds approximately 110,000 clones; more than 65% are singletons and the top ten take roughly 3.3%. Here the sequenced sample was peripheral blood, taken from a patient treated with radiotherapy plus ipilimumab. The receptors originated from a human donor with non-small cell lung cancer that progressed on radiotherapy plus ipilimumab. Some clones in this sample may be carry-over from other donors' samples.

The V and J genes are TRBV7-3 and TRBJ2-3; the match to TRBD1 covers 9 bases. With 3 bases clipped from V and 2 bases from J, the junction kept 9 bases outside the gene matches. Germline assignment: CDR1 SGHTA and CDR2 FQGTGA. This CDR3 is 17 amino acids long. CDR3 sequence reads: CASSFNRGQGNTDTQYF. The CDR3 DNA reads TGTGCCAGCAGCTTTAATAGGGGACAGGGTAACACAGATACGCAGTATTTT.

The chain combines TRBV29-1 with TRBJ2-7; TRBD1 matches at 8 bases. In germline, CDR1 is SQVTM, CDR2 ANQGSEA. The CDR3 runs to 14 residues. The V segment lost 7 bases and the J segment 6 bases; nucleotides outside the gene matches: 14. The CDR3 protein is CSAASSITGGEQYF. The CDR3 bases are TGCAGCGCTGCATCTTCTATTACAGGGGGCGAGCAGTACTTC.

This chain joins TRBV4-1 and TRBJ2-1, with 8 bases lining up with TRBD1. Germline CDR1 reads MGHRA; CDR2 reads YSYEKL. The CDR3 consists of 17 residues. Trimming removed 3 bases from V and 4 bases from J; junction bases left unmatched: 11. For the CDR3, the DNA is TGCGCCAGCAGCCACCGCCTGACAGGGGAAAAGTACAATGAGCAGTTCTTC. Its protein product is CASSHRLTGEKYNEQFF.

The rearrangement links TRBV29-1 to TRBJ2-3; D gene uncertain. This CDR3 is 13 amino acids long. Trimming cost V 7 bases and J 2 bases, with 13 bases left between them. CDR1 is SQVTM, CDR2 ANQGSEA, per germline. The CDR3, as DNA: TGCAGCGCCAGAATGATATCCACAGATACGCAGTATTTT. Residues: CSARMISTDTQYF.

With regard to this clone: The junction does not match germline at one end; this may be a read error. Additional DNA sequences in this sample encode the identical CDR3. The chain uses TRBV6-5 and TRBJ2-7; the match to TRBD2 covers 8 bases. This CDR3 has 15 amino acids. The germline V gene has CDR1 MNHEY and CDR2 SVGAGI. The CDR3 DNA is TGTGCCAGCAGTCGTTCTCTGACTAGCGTCTACGAACAGTACTTC. Amino acids: CASSRSLTSVYEQYF.

The chain is built from TRBV7-2 and TRBJ2-5, with D possibly being TRBD1 or TRBD2 (5 bases each). The germline CDR1 and CDR2 sequences are SGHTA and FQGNSA. The CDR3 contains 15 residues. With 1 base removed from V and 5 bases from J, the gap between germline ends came to 14 bases. In nucleotides, the CDR3 is TGTGCCAGCAGCTTAGAAAATCGGGGCGCGGAGACCCAGTACTTC. Its translation is CASSLENRGAETQYF.

This clone has just a few counts. V usage is TRBV6-5 and J usage is TRBJ1-6; D might be TRBD1 (6 bases). The CDR3 contains 15 residues. V lost 0 bases and J lost 4, with 7 bases in between. The V gene's germline CDR1 is MNHEY and CDR2 SVGAGI. CDR3: CASSYSGQYNSPLHF. The CDR3 nucleotides are TGTGCCAGCAGTTACTCCGGACAGTATAATTCACCCCTCCACTTT.

This clone was detected only a few times. The chain uses TRBV5-1 and TRBJ2-3; D gene ambiguous. CDR3 length: 14 residues. The germline gives CDR1 SGHRS, CDR2 YFSETQ. V dropped 0 bases and J dropped 3 bases, with 8 bases sitting between them. The CDR3 here is CASSLESITDTQYF. CDR3 coding DNA: TGCGCCAGCAGCTTGGAATCAATTACAGATACGCAGTATTTT.

The V gene is TRBV4-3, the J gene TRBJ1-1; possible D gene TRBD1, 5 bases. Germline V gives CDR1 LGHNA, CDR2 YSLEER. This CDR3 region has 15 residues. The V end was cut by 3 bases, the J end by 1 base, with 12 bases between. The CDR3 loop reads CASSQQGNRNTEAFF. CDR3 nucleotides: TGCGCCAGCAGCCAGCAGGGAAACAGGAACACTGAAGCTTTCTTT.

J is TRBJ1-6 and V is TRBV4-1, with 9 bases aligning to TRBD1. The V and J ends lost 3 bases and 10 bases, in that order; junction bases with no gene match: 7. Per the germline V gene, CDR1 is MGHRA and CDR2 is YSYEKL. CDR3 size: 15 residues. This CDR3 reads CASSHRQGEGSPLHF. CDR3 bases: TGCGCCAGCAGCCACAGACAGGGGGAAGGCTCACCCCTCCACTTT.

In nucleotides, the CDR3 is TGCAGCGTTGACAAGCGGGGGGGCAATGAGCAGTTCTTC. This sequence encodes CSVDKRGGNEQFF. This rearrangement joins TRBV29-1 to TRBJ2-1, with 10 bases fitting TRBD2. The V and J ends lost 3 bases and 6 bases, in that order; junction bases with no gene match: 2. This CDR3 is built from 13 residues. Per the germline V gene, CDR1 is SQVTM and CDR2 is ANQGSEA.

This clone was seen just once. The genes are TRBV11-2 and TRBJ1-3; D not certain. V was pared by 1 base and J by 1 base, with 5 bases between. The CDR3 totals 14 residues. CDR1 is SGHAT, CDR2 FQNNGV, per germline. The CDR3 bases are TGTGCCAGCAGCTTAGTCGGGTCTGGAAACACCATATATTTT. This translates into CASSLVGSGNTIYF.

The CDR3 protein is CATSRDQETQYF. The CDR3 DNA follows: TGTGCCACCAGCAGAGATCAGGAGACCCAGTACTTC. The chain couples TRBV15 to TRBJ2-5; D is uncertain. This CDR3 has 12 residues. Germline assignment: CDR1 LNHNV and CDR2 YYDKDF (reference sequence). V shed 0 bases and J shed 5 bases, with 4 bases lying between them. Full variable domain (rest looked up from reference TRBV15 and TRBJ2-5): DAMVIQNPRYQVTQFGKPVTLSCSQTLNHNVMYWYQQKSSQAPKLLFHYYDKDFNNEADTPDNFQSRRPNTSFCFLDIRSPGLGDTAMYLCATSRDQETQYFGPGTRLLVL.

This clone was detected only a few times. The gene calls are TRBV11-2 and TRBJ2-7, with a tentative D call TRBD2 (5 bases). Germline V CDR1 and CDR2: SGHAT, FQNNGV. CDR3 length equals 13 residues. Between the trimmed V and J ends, which lost 5 bases and 9 bases, there was a span of 17 bases. The CDR3 protein is CASSNTAGVGQYF. Here the CDR3 DNA reads TGTGCCAGCAGCAACACGGCCGGGGTTGGGCAGTACTTC. Looking up the rest from reference TRBV11-2 and TRBJ2-7 gives the full variable domain: EAGVAQSPRYKIIEKRQSVAFWCNPISGHATLYWYQQILGQGPKLLIQFQNNGVVDDSQLPKDRFSAERLKGVDSTLKIQPAKLEDSAVYLCASSNTAGVGQYFGPGTRLTVT.

The V and J genes are TRBV19 and TRBJ1-5; D gene ambiguous. This CDR3 has 14 residues. The V gene lost 6 bases and the J gene lost 0 bases, with 9 bases spanning the gap. Germline V gives CDR1 LNHDA, CDR2 SQIVND (reference sequence). CDR3 DNA: TGTGCCAGTAGAGGGCAAGCTAGCAATCAGCCCCAGCATTTT. This gives the protein CASRGQASNQPQHF.

This chain connects TRBV15 to TRBJ1-5, with D possibly TRBD1 on 5 matching bases. From germline, CDR1 is LNHNV and CDR2 YYDKDF (reference sequence). Trimming took 0 bases from V and 4 from J, leaving 13 bases between them. This CDR3 contains 16 residues. For the CDR3, the DNA is TGTGCCACCAGCAGAGATCGGAGAGGGGTAAATCAGCCCCAGCATTTT. Amino acid sequence: CATSRDRRGVNQPQHF.

The table lists this clone with a count of one. Within the sample, other DNA sequences also encode this same CDR3. V is TRBV4-3 and J is TRBJ1-2, with 8 positions matching TRBD1. Germline lookup yields CDR1 LGHNA and CDR2 YSLEER. The CDR3 has 20 amino acids. J was trimmed by 3 bases and V by 4 bases; bases with no gene match: 22. CDR3 loop: CASSLDIATGATLDYYGYTF. The CDR3 region has the DNA TGCGCCAGCAGCCTAGATATTGCGACAGGGGCTACTTTGGATTACTATGGCTACACCTTC.

The V call is TRBV10-3, the J call TRBJ2-6, with D possibly TRBD1 on 5 matching bases. Trimming pared 4 bases from V and 2 bases from J, leaving 9 bases between. The CDR3 contains 15 residues. Germline CDR1 ENHRY, CDR2 SYGVKD. CDR3 region: CAISGQGTGANVLTF. DNA for the CDR3: TGTGCCATCAGTGGTCAGGGAACTGGGGCCAACGTCCTGACTTTC.

The gene calls are TRBV4-1 and TRBJ1-4, with 11 bases identical to TRBD1. Germline values: CDR1 MGHRA, CDR2 YSYEKL. Losses at the gene ends were 8 bases for V and 8 bases for J; bases not matched to a gene: 4. CDR3 length: 13 amino acids. The CDR3 DNA sequence: TGCGCCAGCGGACGGACAGGGGGCGAAAAACTGTTTTTT. This encodes CASGRTGGEKLFF.

The J gene is TRBJ2-1, the V gene TRBV10-3, with D possibly being TRBD1 (6 bases). Per the germline V gene, CDR1 is ENHRY and CDR2 is SYGVKD. V was trimmed by 10 bases and J by 6 bases, leaving 22 bases between them. This CDR3 comprises 15 residues. The CDR3 region has the DNA TGTGCCACCCCCTGGAGGTGGGGGCCAGGCAATGAGCAGTTCTTC. It is translated as CATPWRWGPGNEQFF.

In regard to this clone: Other DNA sequences in this specimen translate into the identical CDR3. This sequence joins TRBV29-1 and TRBJ1-1; 7 bases map to TRBD1. The CDR3 consists of 13 residues. Germline CDR1 and CDR2: SQVTM and ANQGSEA. V trimming: 7 bases; J trimming: 2 bases; junction bases outside the gene matches: 7. This CDR3 is CSADRDQNTEAFF. The CDR3 DNA reads TGCAGCGCAGACAGGGACCAAAACACTGAAGCTTTCTTT.